The 19 T cell receptor beta chains in this list originate from one sample, sequenced in a study of neurological immune-mediated disorders. TCRdb analysed the 5' RACE reads with MiXCR anew, one entry per CDR3 protein. The repertoire holds roughly 52,000 distinct CDR3 sequences, 3.8% seen once, with 6.5% in the top ten. Sequencing used PBMCs. Every receptor here comes from a man aged 55-75 years with multiple sclerosis.

This clonotype has ten or more counts. The chain has TRBV15 and TRBJ2-4; D ambiguous. V was clipped by 4 bases and J by 3 bases, with 4 bases between them. CDR1 is LNHNV and CDR2 is YYDKDF in the germline V gene (reference sequence). This CDR3 is 12 amino acids long. The CDR3 here is CATSTIKNIQYF. CDR3 nucleotides: TGTGCCACCAGCACCATCAAAAACATTCAGTACTTC.

The V call is TRBV6-1, the J call TRBJ2-3; D is unresolved. The germline V gene encodes CDR1 MNHNS and CDR2 SASEGT. Trimming shortened V by 4 bases and J by 3 bases, and 8 bases separated the two germline ends. The CDR3 is made up of 13 amino acids. CDR3 sequence: CASSVLRTDTQYF. CDR3 nucleotides: TGTGCCAGCAGTGTCCTGCGGACAGATACGCAGTATTTT.

This clonotype has ten or more counts. This chain uses TRBV10-3 with TRBJ1-2, with D possibly TRBD1 on 6 matching bases. The length of the CDR3 is 17 residues. Germline lookup yields CDR1 ENHRY and CDR2 SYGVKD. The V end was cut by 3 bases, the J end by 7 bases, with 24 bases between. Here the CDR3 DNA reads TGTGCCATCAGTGACCCGGTCAAGGACAGTCGGACCCGTGGCTACACCTTC. It specifies CAISDPVKDSRTRGYTF.

This clonotype has only a few counts. The V and J genes are TRBV12-3 or TRBV12-4 and TRBJ2-1, with 7 bases matching TRBD1. CDR3 length equals 12 residues. V shed 7 bases, J shed 10 bases, and the junction held 7 bases outside the gene matches. This CDR3 is CASTSGTEEQFF. The DNA of the CDR3 is TGTGCCAGCACCTCCGGGACAGAGGAGCAGTTCTTC.

This clonotype showed up many times. The chain uses TRBV7-8 and TRBJ2-6; D remains ambiguous. Germline V gives CDR1 SGHVS, CDR2 FQNEAQ. Trimming took off 1 base at V and 3 bases at J, with 1 base between the two ends. The CDR3 consists of 13 residues. CDR3: CASSLDGANVLTF. CDR3 in DNA: TGTGCCAGCAGCTTAGATGGGGCCAACGTCCTGACTTTC.

This clonotype has a count of ten or more. The chain recombines TRBV6-5 with TRBJ2-3; 8 positions match TRBD2. The V gene's germline CDR1 is MNHEY and CDR2 SVGAGI. V lost 5 bases to trimming and J lost 1 base; unmatched junction nucleotides: 2. The CDR3 contains 14 residues. This CDR3 reads CASSPTSGTDTQYF. The CDR3 DNA follows: TGTGCCAGCAGTCCGACTAGCGGCACAGATACGCAGTATTTT.

This clonotype was counted ten times or more. This chain connects TRBV2 to TRBJ2-7; 7 bases fit TRBD2. Germline CDR1 reads SNHLY; CDR2 reads FYNNEI. The ends lost 6 bases at V and 3 bases at J; junction bases unmatched: 14. CDR3 length: 16 amino acids. The CDR3 region is CASSWTREGIYYEQYF. DNA of the CDR3: TGTGCCAGCAGCTGGACCAGGGAGGGCATCTACTACGAGCAGTACTTC.

This clonotype was detected ten times or more. This chain joins TRBV11-2 and TRBJ1-1, with D maybe TRBD1 (6 bases). Germline CDR1 reads SGHAT; CDR2 reads FQNNGV. V was trimmed by 6 bases and J by 6 bases, leaving 17 bases between them. The CDR3 is 14 amino acids. DNA of the CDR3: TGTGCCAGCAGAGCTAGTAGGGGGGTCCCTGAAGCTTTCTTT. This translates into CASRASRGVPEAFF.

The table lists this clonotype with many counts. The V gene is TRBV20-1, the J gene TRBJ2-2, with 10 positions matching TRBD2. Germline values: CDR1 DFQATT, CDR2 SNEGSKA (reference sequence). The J segment lost 5 bases and the V segment lost 1 base, leaving 1 base of the junction unmatched. This CDR3 is built from 14 residues. CDR3 in amino acids: CSARVTSGTGELFF. DNA of the CDR3: TGCAGTGCTAGAGTGACTAGCGGGACCGGGGAGCTGTTTTTT.

This clonotype was counted between two and nine times. The chain links TRBV4-2 to TRBJ2-7; possibly TRBD2 for D (5 bases). Germline CDR1 LGHNA, CDR2 YNFKEQ. The CDR3 runs to 15 residues. The V end was cut by 0 bases, the J end by 7 bases, with 16 bases between. DNA of the CDR3: TGTGCCAGCAGCCAAGATATCGCCGGGGTAGGAGAGCAGTACTTC. Translating it yields CASSQDIAGVGEQYF.

This clonotype occurred many times. The rearrangement uses TRBV29-1 and TRBJ2-2; D is possibly TRBD1 or TRBD2 (5 bases each). The germline CDR1 and CDR2 sequences are SQVTM and ANQGSEA. V lost 6 bases, J lost 5 bases, and 13 bases lay in between. CDR3 length equals 13 residues. CDR3 coding DNA: TGCAGCGTCCGGGGACCGGGAACCGGGGAGCTGTTTTTT. It specifies CSVRGPGTGELFF.

The chain recombines TRBV3-1 with TRBJ2-7; D is undetermined. The CDR3 covers 13 residues. Germline V gene sequence: CDR1 LGHDT, CDR2 YNNKEL (reference sequence). V was pared by 1 base and J by 1 base, with 5 bases between. In nucleotides, the CDR3 is TGTGCCAGCAGCCAAGGCGCGTCCTACGAGCAGTACTTC. It encodes CASSQGASYEQYF.

This chain links TRBV10-3 with TRBJ2-3; D possibly uses TRBD1 or TRBD2 (5 bases each). The CDR3 length is 16 residues. The germline V gene has CDR1 ENHRY and CDR2 SYGVKD. The ends were cut back, 0 bases at V and 4 bases at J, with 14 bases in the middle. The CDR3 sequence: CAISESARVGADTQYF. The CDR3 coding sequence is TGTGCCATCAGTGAGTCGGCCCGTGTGGGGGCAGATACGCAGTATTTT.

This clonotype was detected ten times or more. The chain uses TRBV6-5 and TRBJ1-5; possible D gene TRBD1, 5 bases. This CDR3 comprises 16 residues. Trimming took 6 bases from V and 3 from J, leaving 18 bases between them. Germline assignment: CDR1 MNHEY and CDR2 SVGAGI. The CDR3 region has the DNA TGTGCCAGCAGCTACAAAGGGACGGGGCCCAATCAGCCCCAGCATTTT. Its protein product is CASSYKGTGPNQPQHF.

Of note for this clonotype: This clone may be a read error of a much larger clone one base away. The chain has TRBV7-9 and TRBJ2-1; D might be TRBD2 (6 bases). Germline CDR1 reads SEHNR; CDR2 reads FQNEAQ (reference sequence). The CDR3 is made up of 13 amino acids. CDR3: CTSSFPGLGEQFF. The CDR3 DNA reads as TGTACCAGCAGTTTCCCGGGACTTGGGGAGCAGTTCTTC.

This clonotype was counted at least ten times. V is TRBV12-3 or TRBV12-4 and J is TRBJ2-7; TRBD2 aligns across 8 bases. The V gene end was trimmed by 5 bases and the J gene end by 4 bases; junction bases not matched to a gene: 7. This CDR3 comprises 14 residues. CDR3 DNA sequence: TGTGCCAGCAGTCCTTCTACGGGAGGGTACGAGCAGTACTTC. It codes for CASSPSTGGYEQYF.

The chain combines TRBV3-1 with TRBJ2-7; D is ambiguous. The CDR3 loop spans 15 amino acids. Germline-derived CDR1 and CDR2 are LGHDT and YNNKEL (reference sequence). V lost 3 bases to trimming and J lost 0 bases, with 12 bases between them. The CDR3 DNA reads as TGTGCCAGCAGCCATTGGGAACGCAGCTCCTACGAGCAGTACTTC. Its protein product is CASSHWERSSYEQYF.

At least ten counts were recorded for this clonotype. The chain uses TRBV5-1 and TRBJ2-1; 8 bases match TRBD2. Germline loops: CDR1 SGHRS, CDR2 YFSETQ. The CDR3 covers 15 residues. J was trimmed by 5 bases and V by 1 base; bases with no gene match: 5. The CDR3 nucleotides are TGCGCCAGCAGCTTGTGGCGGGGGGTCCACAATGAGCAGTTCTTC. This codes for CASSLWRGVHNEQFF. Together with reference TRBV5-1 and TRBJ2-1, the CDR3 gives the full variable domain: KAGVTQTPRYLIKTRGQQVTLSCSPISGHRSVSWYQQTPGQGLQFLFEYFSETQRNKGNFPGRFSGRQFSNSRSEMNVSTLELGDSALYLCASSLWRGVHNEQFFGPGTRLTVL.

The table lists this clonotype with many counts. The V gene is TRBV6-6, the J gene TRBJ2-1; 14 positions match TRBD2. Germline assignment: CDR1 MNHNY and CDR2 SVGAGI (reference sequence). CDR3 length equals 16 residues. The trim removed 5 bases at V and 8 bases at J, leaving 8 bases unmatched. CDR3 nucleotide sequence: TGTGCCAGCAGTCCAAGACTAGCGGGAGGGCGCCATGAGCAGTTCTTC. Its translation: CASSPRLAGGRHEQFF.